The 23 T cell receptor beta chains presented below share a single source sample, sequenced in a study of blood T cell repertoires in COVID-19. The protocol was immunoSEQ multiplex PCR, while the TCRdb copy is restricted to in-frame clones and leaves out a portion. The data show hundreds of thousands of clones, about 83% seen once. Material: peripheral blood. These receptors came from a woman older than 75 with COVID-19, enrolled during active disease.

CDR3 residues: CSVERTLNTEAFF. The CDR3, as DNA: TGCAGCGTTGAGAGGACACTGAACACTGAAGCTTTCTTT. The chain links TRBV29-1 to TRBJ1-1; a weak D match, TRBD1 (5 bases). The germline V and J ends were trimmed by 3 bases and 0 bases, with 8 bases remaining between them. Germline-derived CDR1 and CDR2 are SQVTM and ANQGSEA. This CDR3 has 13 amino acids.

This clone was seen repeatedly, ten times or more. The chain combines TRBV5-1 with TRBJ2-7; D may be TRBD1 (6 bases). This CDR3 is 13 amino acids long. From germline, CDR1 is SGHRS and CDR2 YFSETQ. V lost 3 bases, J lost 2 bases, and 9 bases lay in between. CDR3 in DNA: TGCGCCAGCAGCTGGGACAAACCCTACGAGCAGTACTTC. Protein sequence: CASSWDKPYEQYF.

This sequence joins TRBV18 and TRBJ2-2; tentative D call: TRBD1 (5 bases). Per germline, CDR1 KGHSH and CDR2 LQKENI. The V and J ends lost 5 bases and 4 bases respectively, with 20 bases between them. The CDR3 covers 17 residues. CDR3 amino acids: CASSARRAPRGTGELFF. CDR3 nucleotides: TGTGCCAGCTCAGCCCGCAGGGCCCCTCGTGGCACCGGGGAGCTGTTTTTT.

The chain has TRBV11-3 and TRBJ2-1; 7 positions match TRBD2. Germline trimming cut 4 bases from V and 0 bases from J; bases unmatched to any gene: 9. Germline-derived CDR1 and CDR2 are SGHNT and YENEEA. The CDR3 consists of 17 residues. The CDR3 sequence: CASSSTSYQSSYNEQFF. CDR3 nucleotide sequence: TGTGCCAGCAGCTCGACTAGCTACCAAAGCTCCTACAATGAGCAGTTCTTC.

The J gene is TRBJ1-1, the V gene TRBV6-5; a possible D gene is TRBD1 (5 bases). CDR1 and CDR2 (germline): MNHEY, SVGAGI. The CDR3 runs to 13 residues. With 5 bases removed from V and 11 bases from J, the gap between germline ends came to 18 bases. This chain's CDR3 is CASSTREWMEAFF. In DNA, the CDR3 is TGTGCCAGCAGTACCAGGGAATGGATGGAGGCTTTCTTT.

This rearrangement joins TRBV15 to TRBJ2-2; the match to TRBD1 covers 7 bases. Germline V gives CDR1 LNHNV, CDR2 YYDKDF (reference sequence). V shed 0 bases, J shed 2 bases, and the junction held 9 bases outside the gene matches. This CDR3 is 18 amino acids long. CDR3 DNA: TGTGCCACCAGCAGAGATCTGGGGACAGTCGTTAACACCGGGGAGCTGTTTTTT. Its translation is CATSRDLGTVVNTGELFF. The variable domain in full, with the rest retrieved from reference TRBV15 and TRBJ2-2, is DAMVIQNPRYQVTQFGKPVTLSCSQTLNHNVMYWYQQKSSQAPKLLFHYYDKDFNNEADTPDNFQSRRPNTSFCFLDIRSPGLGDTAMYLCATSRDLGTVVNTGELFFGEGSRLTVL.

The J gene is TRBJ2-3, the V gene TRBV27, with 7 bases matching TRBD1. The CDR3 spans 16 residues. Looked up from germline, CDR1 is MNHEY and CDR2 is SMNVEV (reference sequence). V lost 7 bases, J lost 2 bases, and 12 bases stayed unmatched. The CDR3 sequence: CASTTRHRGDTDTQYF. CDR3 DNA sequence: TGTGCCAGCACCACCCGTCACAGGGGAGACACAGATACGCAGTATTTT.

The chain recombines TRBV3-1 (or the pseudogene TRBV3-2) with TRBJ2-7; 7 bases line up with TRBD2. The germline V gene encodes CDR1 LGHDT and CDR2 YNNKEL (reference sequence). The CDR3 has 17 amino acids. Trimming took 0 bases from V and 2 from J; bases not matched to a gene: 10. CDR3 DNA: TGTGCCAGCAGCCAAGACCAGGGAGGGAAGGATACCTACGAGCAGTACTTC. It yields the protein CASSQDQGGKDTYEQYF.

This chain links TRBV4-2 with TRBJ1-2; D is undetermined. CDR1 and CDR2 from the germline V gene are LGHNA and YNFKEQ. V was clipped by 4 bases and J by 5 bases, with 17 bases between them. The CDR3 covers 15 residues. The CDR3 sequence is CASSRGEGPGYGYTF. CDR3 DNA: TGTGCCAGCAGCCGCGGTGAAGGACCGGGGTATGGCTACACCTTC.

The chain uses TRBV29-1 and TRBJ2-7; tentative D call: TRBD2 (6 bases). Per germline, CDR1 SQVTM and CDR2 ANQGSEA. The CDR3 is made up of 15 amino acids. The V and J ends lost 1 base and 5 bases respectively, with 18 bases between them. CDR3 sequence: CSVEVAGRGGHEQYF. As DNA, the CDR3 is TGCAGCGTTGAAGTGGCGGGAAGGGGAGGTCACGAGCAGTACTTC.

The genes are TRBV7-2 and TRBJ2-7, with TRBD2 identical over 12 bases. Trimming at V came to 6 bases and at J to 2 bases, leaving 2 bases not matched to a gene. Germline CDR1 is SGHTA and CDR2 is FQGNSA. This CDR3 has 14 amino acids. The CDR3 DNA reads TGTGCCAGCAGTCGGACTAGCGGGGCCTACGAGCAGTACTTC. It yields the protein CASSRTSGAYEQYF. Based on the CDR3 plus reference TRBV7-2 and TRBJ2-7, the full variable domain is GAGVSQSPSNKVTEKGKDVELRCDPISGHTALYWYRQSLGQGLEFLIYFQGNSAPDKSGLPSDRFSAERTGGSVSTLTIQRTQQEDSAVYLCASSRTSGAYEQYFGPGTRLTVT.

This chain uses TRBV7-3 with TRBJ2-3; 9 positions match TRBD2. Unmatched junction bases numbered 16, after V lost 5 bases and J lost 7 bases. The CDR3 totals 17 residues. Germline CDR1 reads SGHTA; CDR2 reads FQGTGA. The CDR3 reads CASSPRASGGWSYTQYF. In DNA, the CDR3 is TGTGCCAGCAGCCCCCGGGCGAGCGGGGGGTGGTCCTATACGCAGTATTTT.

Concerning this clone itself: Distinct nucleotide sequences in the sample also encode this CDR3. The CDR3 spells CASSEGRGNTEAFF. CDR3 sequence (DNA): TGTGCCAGCAGTGAAGGTAGGGGTAACACTGAAGCTTTCTTT. This chain joins TRBV6-1 and TRBJ1-1; tentative D call: TRBD1 (5 bases). This CDR3 contains 14 residues. V lost 1 base to trimming and J lost 2 bases, with 8 bases between them. Germline V gene data show CDR1 as MNHNS and CDR2 as SASEGT.

V usage is TRBV6-5 and J usage is TRBJ1-2; no reliable D call. V was pared by 7 bases and J by 8 bases, with 17 bases between. CDR3 size: 13 residues. Germline CDR1 MNHEY, CDR2 SVGAGI. The CDR3 coding sequence is TGTGCCAGCATCATGGAGGCTCCATGGGGCTACACCTTC. This translates into CASIMEAPWGYTF.

The rearrangement joins TRBV27 to TRBJ1-1; tentative D call: TRBD1 (6 bases). Germline V gives CDR1 MNHEY, CDR2 SMNVEV (reference sequence). V lost 8 bases to trimming and J lost 2 bases, with 15 bases between them. This CDR3 region has 14 residues. The DNA for the CDR3 is TGTGCCAGCGCTACAGGGCGACCTAACACTGAAGCTTTCTTT. Protein: CASATGRPNTEAFF.

The CDR3 DNA follows: TGTGCCAGCAGTTTAAGTCTAGCGGGCACAGATACGCAGTATTTT. It translates to CASSLSLAGTDTQYF. The rearrangement links TRBV27 to TRBJ2-3; the match to TRBD2 covers 7 bases. Germline V lookup: CDR1 MNHEY, CDR2 SMNVEV (reference sequence). The CDR3 covers 15 residues. The ends lost 2 bases at V and 1 base at J; junction bases unmatched: 3.

This chain uses TRBV30 with TRBJ1-1; TRBD1 agrees at 8 bases. Losses at the gene ends were 1 base for V and 6 bases for J; bases not matched to a gene: 4. The V gene's germline CDR1 is GTSNPN and CDR2 SVGIG (reference sequence). CDR3 size: 13 residues. The CDR3: CAWSGRGLAEAFF. The CDR3 nucleotides read TGTGCCTGGAGTGGCAGGGGGCTCGCTGAAGCTTTCTTT.

V and J are TRBV2 and TRBJ2-7; 7 bases match TRBD1. The CDR3 has 15 residues. The V segment lost 3 bases and the J segment 4 bases; nucleotides outside the gene matches: 9. Germline V gene data show CDR1 as SNHLY and CDR2 as FYNNEI. The chain's CDR3 is CASSEAPGTEYEQYF. The CDR3 DNA sequence: TGTGCCAGCAGTGAGGCCCCCGGGACAGAGTACGAGCAGTACTTC.

Here the CDR3 reads CASRTAGQGAYEQYV. The CDR3 DNA follows: TGTGCCAGCAGGACAGCGGGACAGGGTGCCTACGAGCAGTACGTC. The rearrangement links TRBV6-6 to TRBJ2-7; 9 bases line up with TRBD1. The CDR3 has 15 amino acids. Germline V CDR1 and CDR2: MNHNY, SVGAGI (reference sequence). Losses at the gene ends were 6 bases for V and 2 bases for J; bases not matched to a gene: 8.

The gene calls are TRBV6-6 and TRBJ2-7; 10 bases line up with TRBD1. Unmatched junction bases numbered 4, after V lost 6 bases and J lost 2 bases. Germline V lookup: CDR1 MNHNY, CDR2 SVGAGI (reference sequence). The CDR3 loop spans 14 amino acids. DNA for the CDR3: TGTGCCAGCAGCCAGACAGGGGGCCCCTACGAGCAGTACTTC. As protein: CASSQTGGPYEQYF.

In regard to this clone: Other DNA sequences of this sample code for an identical CDR3. The V and J genes are TRBV5-1 and TRBJ2-3; TRBD1 might be the D (5 bases). CDR3 size: 13 residues. Germline CDR1 SGHRS, CDR2 YFSETQ. V was cut by 4 bases and J by 3 bases, with 9 bases left in between. The CDR3 protein is CASSGQGTDTQYF. The DNA of the CDR3 is TGCGCCAGCAGCGGCCAGGGAACAGATACGCAGTATTTT.

J is TRBJ2-1 and V is TRBV7-2, with a possible D match to TRBD2 (6 bases). The germline gives CDR1 SGHTA, CDR2 FQGNSA. The CDR3 consists of 14 residues. V lost 1 base, J lost 8 bases, and 12 bases lay in between. The CDR3 coding sequence is TGTGCCAGCAGCTTAGAGGCAGGGAGGTATGAGCAGTTCTTC. It translates to CASSLEAGRYEQFF.

The chain has TRBV6-5 and TRBJ2-1, with D tentatively TRBD2 (7 bases). The CDR3 length is 15 residues. Trimming shortened V by 7 bases and J by 1 base, and 14 bases separated the two germline ends. Germline V CDR1 and CDR2: MNHEY, SVGAGI. The CDR3 loop is CASTQGGASYNEQFF. CDR3 coding DNA: TGTGCCAGCACTCAAGGGGGGGCGTCCTACAATGAGCAGTTCTTC.